Below are 12 T cell receptor beta chains sequenced from a single sample in a study of identical twins. TCRdb analysed the 5' RACE reads with MiXCR anew, one entry per CDR3 protein. The profile shows approximately 600,000 distinct CDR3 sequences, around 7.5% of them singletons. These sequences were also reported in another study, on yellow fever vaccine responses in identical twins.

The sample taken for sequencing was PBMCs. Source of these receptors: a woman aged 18-29 years in good health.

At least ten counts were recorded for this clonotype. This sequence joins TRBV29-1 and TRBJ2-5; 10 bases are shared with TRBD1. In germline, CDR1 is SQVTM, CDR2 ANQGSEA. This CDR3 has 13 amino acids. V shed 7 bases, J shed 5 bases, and the junction held 7 bases outside the gene matches. The CDR3, as DNA: TGCAGCGCCACGACAGGGGGCATGGAGACCCAGTACTTC. Protein sequence: CSATTGGMETQYF.

The chain uses TRBV15 and TRBJ1-1, with D unresolved. Per the germline V gene, CDR1 is LNHNV and CDR2 is YYDKDF (reference sequence). V was pared by 3 bases and J by 0 bases, with 8 bases between. This CDR3 is 14 amino acids long. Here the CDR3 reads CATSSGSMNTEAFF. Here the CDR3 DNA reads TGTGCCACCAGCAGCGGATCAATGAACACTGAAGCTTTCTTT. Combining the CDR3 with reference TRBV15 and TRBJ1-1 gives the whole variable domain DAMVIQNPRYQVTQFGKPVTLSCSQTLNHNVMYWYQQKSSQAPKLLFHYYDKDFNNEADTPDNFQSRRPNTSFCFLDIRSPGLGDTAMYLCATSSGSMNTEAFFGQGTRLTVV.

This clonotype showed up just a few times. The chain combines TRBV27 with TRBJ2-7, with a tentative D call TRBD2 (6 bases). V was cut by 10 bases and J by 5 bases, with 18 bases left in between. The length of the CDR3 is 13 residues. The V gene's germline CDR1 is MNHEY and CDR2 SMNVEV (reference sequence). In nucleotides, the CDR3 is TGTGCCACCCGGAGGGCCTCTAGCCACGAGCAGTACTTC. Its translation: CATRRASSHEQYF.

The chain is built from TRBV12-3 or TRBV12-4 and TRBJ1-1; no reliable D call. With 7 bases removed from V and 1 base from J, the gap between germline ends came to 13 bases. The CDR3 loop spans 14 amino acids. CDR3 in amino acids: CASKPGLPNTEAFF. The CDR3 DNA is TGTGCCAGCAAACCGGGTCTTCCGAACACTGAAGCTTTCTTT.

This clonotype appeared a few times. The rearrangement links TRBV12-5 to TRBJ2-1, with D possibly matching TRBD2 (6 bases). The germline V and J ends were trimmed by 8 bases and 2 bases, with 13 bases remaining between them. The CDR3 loop spans 14 amino acids. CDR1 is LGHNT, CDR2 FRNRAP, per germline. The CDR3 coding sequence is TGTGCTAGTCCCAACGGGAGTCCCTACAATGAGCAGTTCTTC. Its translation: CASPNGSPYNEQFF.

This rearrangement joins TRBV5-1 to TRBJ2-1, with D perhaps matching TRBD1 or TRBD2 (6 bases each). This CDR3 spans 15 amino acids. Trimming stripped 5 bases from V and 9 bases from J, with 21 bases between. Per germline, CDR1 SGHRS and CDR2 YFSETQ. Here the CDR3 DNA reads TGCGCCAGCAGATCAACTAGCAGGAGGGGGAGTGAGCAGTTCTTC. This sequence encodes CASRSTSRRGSEQFF.

This clonotype was detected a few times. This chain links TRBV6-1 with TRBJ2-1, with 9 bases matching TRBD2. The CDR3 length is 16 residues. Trimming took 5 bases from V and 1 from J; bases not matched to a gene: 6. CDR1 is MNHNS and CDR2 is SASEGT in the germline V gene. CDR3 residues: CASSLAGKVSYNEQFF. CDR3 coding DNA: TGTGCCAGCAGTCTAGCGGGAAAAGTTTCCTACAATGAGCAGTTCTTC.

This clonotype has a count of ten or more. The chain is built from TRBV15 and TRBJ2-3; weak D call: TRBD1 (5 bases). Trimming stripped 6 bases from V and 0 bases from J, with 10 bases between. CDR3 length: 14 amino acids. The germline V gene has CDR1 LNHNV and CDR2 YYDKDF (reference sequence). The CDR3 region has the DNA TGTGCCACCAGTGTGCAGGGTAGCACAGATACGCAGTATTTT. It is translated as CATSVQGSTDTQYF. Filled out from reference TRBV15 and TRBJ2-3, the complete variable domain reads DAMVIQNPRYQVTQFGKPVTLSCSQTLNHNVMYWYQQKSSQAPKLLFHYYDKDFNNEADTPDNFQSRRPNTSFCFLDIRSPGLGDTAMYLCATSVQGSTDTQYFGPGTRLTVL.

This rearrangement joins TRBV11-2 to TRBJ2-7; possibly TRBD2 for D (6 bases). V lost 4 bases and J 5 bases, leaving 15 bases between the germline ends. The CDR3 has 14 amino acids. The V gene's germline CDR1 is SGHAT and CDR2 FQNNGV. The CDR3 here is CASSSSNGGNEQYV. The DNA of the CDR3 is TGTGCCAGCAGCTCGTCAAATGGGGGGAACGAGCAGTACGTC.

In its sample, this clonotype was seen a few times. The CDR3 DNA reads TGTGCCAGCAGCCCCGTTTGGGGAGGCATGAACACTGAAGCTTTCTTT. It is translated as CASSPVWGGMNTEAFF. The gene calls are TRBV7-9 and TRBJ1-1; D is ambiguous. V was shortened by 5 bases and J by 0 bases, with 16 bases between the two germline ends. The CDR3 loop spans 16 amino acids. Germline V CDR1 and CDR2: SEHNR, FQNEAQ (reference sequence).

The chain carries TRBV4-1 and TRBJ2-5, with 10 nucleotides matching TRBD2. The CDR3 length is 18 residues. Trimming removed 0 bases from V and 1 base from J; junction bases left unmatched: 8. Per the germline V gene, CDR1 is MGHRA and CDR2 is YSYEKL. The CDR3 bases are TGCGCCAGCAGCCAAGACCAGCGGGGGGGACTATCCCAAGAGACCCAGTACTTC. Translated: CASSQDQRGGLSQETQYF.

The J gene is TRBJ2-2, the V gene TRBV9, with D perhaps matching TRBD2 (6 bases). Germline V gene data show CDR1 as SGDLS and CDR2 as YYNGEE. The CDR3 loop spans 15 amino acids. V was cut by 0 bases and J by 3 bases, with 9 bases left in between. This CDR3 reads CASSVAGVDTGELFF. For the CDR3, the DNA is TGTGCCAGCAGCGTAGCGGGAGTTGACACCGGGGAGCTGTTTTTT.